This T cell receptor (beta chain) was identified during a study of CD8+CD57+ T cells in acquired aplastic anemia. Study details: Roughly 3.2 ug was the average amount of DNA from sorted CD4+ and CD8+ cells.

CDR3 and TCR beta VDJ profiling relied on a genomic DNA template. TCRdb fed the reads into MiXCR, producing one record per CDR3 protein. This repertoire shows about 110,000 distinct CDR3 sequences, 40% to 60% found once; its top ten account for approximately 32%. CDR3 size: 15 residues. The germline CDR1 and CDR2 sequences are MNHNS and SASEGT. V shed 5 bases and J 6 bases; nucleotides not matched to a gene: 11. This chain links TRBV6-1 with TRBJ1-1, with 8 bases aligning to TRBD1. The clonotype originates from a human donor in good health, serving as a control. Input material: sorted CD4+, CD8+, or CD8+CD57+ T cells (not recorded which) from PBMCs. The CDR3 here is CASSPTIQGAPEAFF. For the CDR3, the DNA is TGTGCCAGCAGTCCCACCATTCAGGGGGCGCCTGAAGCTTTCTTT.